This T cell receptor (beta chain) is from a study of T cell responses to AZD1222 COVID-19 vaccine. Germline V gene data show CDR1 as SNHLY and CDR2 as FYNNEI. CDR3 size: 15 residues. V lost 3 bases to trimming and J lost 4 bases, with 15 bases between them. On this clone itself: Antigen specificity is unknown.

General study findings and limits: In a largely white British group with more females than males, clonal diversity was possibly underestimated.

The data were produced by immunoSEQ multiplex PCR, yet TCRdb's version contains in-frame clones alone and is incomplete. The sample shows 92,000 or so clones, about 91% of them seen only once. The sequence was collected from an adult who received the AZD1222 COVID-19 vaccine. V and J are TRBV2 and TRBJ1-1; D might be TRBD1 (5 bases). Specimen: peripheral blood, collected 28 days after the second AZD1222 dose. CDR3 region: CASSEWSVGGTEAFF. DNA for the CDR3: TGTGCCAGCAGTGAGTGGTCTGTGGGGGGCACTGAAGCTTTCTTT. The full variable domain, in which reference TRBV2 and TRBJ1-1 provide the parts outside the CDR3, is EPEVTQTPSHQVTQMGQEVILRCVPISNHLYFYWYRQILGQKVEFLVSFYNNEISEKSEIFDDQFSVERPDGSNFTLKIRSTKLEDSAMYFCASSEWSVGGTEAFFGQGTRLTVV.